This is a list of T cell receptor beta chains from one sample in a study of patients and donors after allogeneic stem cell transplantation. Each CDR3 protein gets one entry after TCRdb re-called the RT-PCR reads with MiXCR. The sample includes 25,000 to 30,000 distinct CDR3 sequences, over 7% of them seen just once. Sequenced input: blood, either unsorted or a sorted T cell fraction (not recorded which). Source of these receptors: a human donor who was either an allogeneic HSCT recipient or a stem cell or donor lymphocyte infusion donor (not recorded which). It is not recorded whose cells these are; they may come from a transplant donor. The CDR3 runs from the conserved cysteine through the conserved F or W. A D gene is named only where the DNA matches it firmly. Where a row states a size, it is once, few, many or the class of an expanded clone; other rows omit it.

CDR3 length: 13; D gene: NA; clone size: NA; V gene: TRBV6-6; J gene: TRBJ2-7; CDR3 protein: CASFGPNADEQYF; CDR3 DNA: TGTGCCAGCTTCGGCCCTAACGCCGACGAGCAGTACTTC
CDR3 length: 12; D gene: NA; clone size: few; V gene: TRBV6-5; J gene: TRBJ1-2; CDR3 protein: CASSYNSGGYTF; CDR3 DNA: TGTGCCAGCAGTTATAACTCGGGTGGCTACACCTTC
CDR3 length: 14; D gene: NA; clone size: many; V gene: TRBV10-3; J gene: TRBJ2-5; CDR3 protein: CAISESGGPETQYF; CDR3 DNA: TGTGCCATCAGTGAGTCTGGGGGGCCGGAGACCCAGTACTTC
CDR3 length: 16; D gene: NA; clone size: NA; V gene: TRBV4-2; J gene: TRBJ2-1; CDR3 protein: CASSHLLVWAYNEQFF; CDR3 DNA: TGTGCCAGCAGCCACTTACTAGTCTGGGCCTACAATGAGCAGTTCTTC
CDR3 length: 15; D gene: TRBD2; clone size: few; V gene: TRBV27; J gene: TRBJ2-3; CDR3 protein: CASSWTSGLTDTQYF; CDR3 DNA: TGTGCCAGCAGTTGGACTAGCGGCCTCACAGATACGCAGTATTTT
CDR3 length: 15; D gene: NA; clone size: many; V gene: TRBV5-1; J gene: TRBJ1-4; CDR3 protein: CASSLGSDYAEKLFF; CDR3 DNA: TGCGCCAGCAGCTTAGGTTCGGACTACGCAGAAAAACTGTTTTTT
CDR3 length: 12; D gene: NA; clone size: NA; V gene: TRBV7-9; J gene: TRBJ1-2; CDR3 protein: CASSLRAYGYTF; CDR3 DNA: TGTGCCAGCAGCTTAAGGGCCTATGGCTACACCTTC
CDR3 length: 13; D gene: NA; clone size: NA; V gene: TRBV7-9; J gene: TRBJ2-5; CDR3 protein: CASSSPMGETQYF; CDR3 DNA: TGTGCCAGCAGCTCCCCAATGGGGGAGACCCAGTACTTC
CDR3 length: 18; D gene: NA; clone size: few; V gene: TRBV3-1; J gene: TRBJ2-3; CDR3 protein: CASSQALSGFPSTDTQYF; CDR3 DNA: TGTGCCAGCAGCCAAGCCCTCTCGGGATTCCCTAGCACAGATACGCAGTATTTT
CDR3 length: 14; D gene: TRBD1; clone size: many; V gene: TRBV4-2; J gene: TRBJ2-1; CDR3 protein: CASSQGQGRDEQFF; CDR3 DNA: TGTGCCAGCAGCCAGGGACAGGGTAGGGATGAGCAGTTCTTC
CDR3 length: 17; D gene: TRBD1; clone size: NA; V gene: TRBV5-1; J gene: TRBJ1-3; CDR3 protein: CASSRGDRTSSGNTIYF; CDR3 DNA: TGCGCCAGCAGCCGAGGGGACAGAACGAGCTCTGGAAACACCATATATTTT
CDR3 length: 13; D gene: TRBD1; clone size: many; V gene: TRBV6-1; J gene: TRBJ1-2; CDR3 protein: CASRETGGYGYTF; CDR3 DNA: TGTGCCAGCAGGGAGACAGGGGGCTATGGCTACACCTTC
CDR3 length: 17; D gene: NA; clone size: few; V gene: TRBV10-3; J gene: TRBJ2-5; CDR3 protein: CAISEGFGGPGQETQYF; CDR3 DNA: TGTGCCATCAGTGAGGGGTTTGGGGGGCCGGGACAAGAGACCCAGTACTTC
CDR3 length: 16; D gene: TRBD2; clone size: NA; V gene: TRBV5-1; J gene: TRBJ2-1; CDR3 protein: CASSLGGTREGNEQFF; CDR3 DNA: TGCGCCAGCAGCTTGGGGGGGACTAGGGAGGGCAATGAGCAGTTCTTC
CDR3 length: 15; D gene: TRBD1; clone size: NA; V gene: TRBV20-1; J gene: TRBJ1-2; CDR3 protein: CSARATGGNSYGYTF; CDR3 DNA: TGCAGTGCTAGAGCGACAGGGGGCAACTCCTATGGCTACACCTTC
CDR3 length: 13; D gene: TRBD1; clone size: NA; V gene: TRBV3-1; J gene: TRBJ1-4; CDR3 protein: CASSQGAGGKLFF; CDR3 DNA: TGTGCCAGCAGCCAAGGGGCAGGGGGAAAACTGTTTTTT
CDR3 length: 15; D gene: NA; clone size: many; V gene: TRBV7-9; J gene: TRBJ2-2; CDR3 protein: CASSLGGTSIGELFF; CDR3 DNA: TGTGCCAGCAGCTTAGGTGGGACATCAATCGGGGAGCTGTTTTTT
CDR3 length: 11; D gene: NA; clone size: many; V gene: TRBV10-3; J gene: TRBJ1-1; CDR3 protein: CATYWNTEAFF; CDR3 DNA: TGTGCCACTTACTGGAACACTGAAGCTTTCTTT
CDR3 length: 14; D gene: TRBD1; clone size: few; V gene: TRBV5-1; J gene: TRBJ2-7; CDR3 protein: CASIFAGGKDEQYF; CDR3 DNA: TGCGCCAGCATCTTCGCAGGGGGTAAGGACGAGCAGTACTTC
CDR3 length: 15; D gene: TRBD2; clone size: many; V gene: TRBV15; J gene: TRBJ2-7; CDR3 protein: CATSRGREGAYEQYF; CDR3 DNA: TGTGCCACCAGCAGAGGGCGGGAGGGCGCCTACGAGCAGTACTTC
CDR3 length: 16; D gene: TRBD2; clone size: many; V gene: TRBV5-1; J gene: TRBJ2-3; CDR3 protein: CASTPGLWEGTDTQYF; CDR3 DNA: TGCGCCAGCACCCCCGGCCTCTGGGAGGGGACAGATACGCAGTATTTT
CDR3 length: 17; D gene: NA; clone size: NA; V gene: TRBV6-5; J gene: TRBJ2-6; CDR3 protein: CASSYEGGGSGANVLTF; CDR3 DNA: TGTGCCAGCAGTTACGAGGGAGGAGGCTCTGGGGCCAACGTCCTGACTTTC
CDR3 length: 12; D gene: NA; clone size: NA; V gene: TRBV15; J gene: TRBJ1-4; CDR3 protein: CATSREGEKLFF; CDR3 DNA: TGTGCCACCAGCAGAGAGGGGGAAAAACTGTTTTTT
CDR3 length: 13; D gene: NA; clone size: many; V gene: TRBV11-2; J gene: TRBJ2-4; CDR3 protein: CASRSNLKNIQYF; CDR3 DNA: TGTGCCAGCAGGAGCAACTTGAAAAACATTCAGTACTTC
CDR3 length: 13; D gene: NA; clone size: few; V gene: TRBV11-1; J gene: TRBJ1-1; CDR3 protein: CASSLITNTEAFF; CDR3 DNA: TGTGCCAGCAGCCTCATTACGAACACTGAAGCTTTCTTT
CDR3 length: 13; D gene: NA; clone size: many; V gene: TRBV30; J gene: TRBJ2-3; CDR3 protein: CAWSTHGAYTQYF; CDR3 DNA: TGTGCCTGGAGTACCCACGGCGCCTATACGCAGTATTTT
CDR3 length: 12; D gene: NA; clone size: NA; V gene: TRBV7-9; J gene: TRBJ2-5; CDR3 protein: CASSLDLATQYF; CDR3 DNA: TGTGCCAGCAGCTTGGACCTCGCGACCCAGTACTTC
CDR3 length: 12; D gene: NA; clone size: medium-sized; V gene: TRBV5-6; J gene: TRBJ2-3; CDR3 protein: CASSLLTDTQYF; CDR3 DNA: TGTGCCAGCAGCTTGCTCACAGATACGCAGTATTTT